Shown below are 4 T cell receptor beta chains from a single sample sequenced in a study of cytomegalovirus exposure and HLA in healthy donors. Vbeta (60) and Jbeta (13) primers were used in the PCR. Repertoires were generated with immunoSEQ multiplex PCR, while TCRdb's copy carries only in-frame clones and drops some. The sample shows 200,000 or so clones, 75% to 80% of them seen only once. The sequenced material came from PBMCs. The receptors shown here come from a man between 18 and 29 years old in good health and CMV-seronegative.

J is TRBJ2-1 and V is TRBV27; 11 nucleotides align to TRBD2. CDR1 is MNHEY and CDR2 is SMNVEV in the germline V gene (reference sequence). Trimming removed 5 bases from V and 8 bases from J; junction bases left unmatched: 14. This CDR3 region has 17 residues. The CDR3 DNA reads as TGTGCCAGCAGTCCCGTAGCGGGAGGGCCCCGGAACGATGAGCAGTTCTTC. It yields the protein CASSPVAGGPRNDEQFF.

The chain combines TRBV29-1 with TRBJ2-7; 10 nucleotides line up with TRBD1. This CDR3 spans 14 amino acids. V trimming: 5 bases; J trimming: 5 bases; junction bases outside the gene matches: 9. From germline, CDR1 is SQVTM and CDR2 ANQGSEA. The CDR3 sequence: CSVCPGQGNDEQYF. The CDR3 DNA reads as TGCAGCGTTTGTCCGGGACAGGGGAACGACGAGCAGTACTTC.

Concerning this clone itself: A much larger clone lies one base from this, so it may be a read error. The gene calls are TRBV9 and TRBJ2-5, with 8 bases identical to TRBD1. The V gene end was trimmed by 4 bases and the J gene end by 3 bases; junction bases not matched to a gene: 2. The CDR3 has 13 residues. From germline, CDR1 is SGDLS and CDR2 YYNGEE. The CDR3 coding sequence is TGTGCCAGCAGCACGACAGGGGAAGAGACCCAGTACTTC. Translated, it gives CASSTTGEETQYF.

The V gene is TRBV20-1, the J gene TRBJ1-1; D ambiguous. The CDR3 is 11 residues long. Germline V lookup: CDR1 DFQATT, CDR2 SNEGSKA (reference sequence). V was cut by 5 bases and J by 6 bases, with 10 bases left in between. The CDR3 loop reads CSASRWSEAFF. The CDR3 bases are TGCAGTGCTTCCAGGTGGTCTGAAGCTTTCTTT.